What follows are 21 T cell receptor beta chains derived from one specimen sequenced in a study of blood T cell repertoires in COVID-19. The data were produced by immunoSEQ multiplex PCR, yet TCRdb's version contains in-frame clones alone and is incomplete. Among roughly 46,000 clones, about 85% were seen once, and the ten largest hold under 4%. Material: PBMCs or T cells enriched from blood (not recorded which). The receptors come from a woman aged 50 to 65 who had recovered from COVID-19.

The chain is built from TRBV18 and TRBJ2-7, with D possibly being TRBD1 (6 bases). This CDR3 has 14 amino acids. With 6 bases removed from V and 1 base from J, the gap between germline ends came to 13 bases. Germline V gives CDR1 KGHSH, CDR2 LQKENI. CDR3 nucleotides: TGTGCCAGCTCCGACAACAGGGCTTCCTACGAGCAGTACTTC. As protein: CASSDNRASYEQYF.

V gene TRBV19 combines with J gene TRBJ1-3, with no clear D. The CDR3 has 16 residues. Germline assignment: CDR1 LNHDA and CDR2 SQIVND (reference sequence). Trimming stripped 5 bases from V and 0 bases from J, with 14 bases between. In DNA form, the CDR3 reads TGTGCCAGTAGTTCACACCATACGTACTCTGGAAACACCATATATTTT. This sequence encodes CASSSHHTYSGNTIYF.

V usage is TRBV5-1 and J usage is TRBJ1-3; D may be TRBD1 (5 bases). This CDR3 spans 16 amino acids. Germline CDR1 and CDR2: SGHRS and YFSETQ. The germline V and J ends were trimmed by 0 bases and 4 bases, with 14 bases remaining between them. In DNA form, the CDR3 reads TGCGCCAGCAGCTTGGCCTGGGGGGGATCAGGAAACACCATATATTTT. Protein: CASSLAWGGSGNTIYF.

DNA of the CDR3: TGTGCCAGTAGTATTTCGCGGGAGGGATACAATGAGCAGTTCTTC. Translated: CASSISREGYNEQFF. The rearrangement links TRBV19 to TRBJ2-1; 9 bases match TRBD2. The CDR3 covers 15 residues. CDR1 is LNHDA, CDR2 SQIVND, per germline (reference sequence). Trimming at V came to 3 bases and at J to 4 bases, leaving 4 bases not matched to a gene.

CDR3 bases: TGTGCCAGCAAGGGTAGCGGGAGCGACGAGCAGTACTTC. Amino acid sequence: CASKGSGSDEQYF. The gene calls are TRBV6-6 and TRBJ2-7, with TRBD2 matching over 9 bases. This CDR3 comprises 13 residues. V was clipped by 7 bases and J by 5 bases; unmatched bases: 6. Germline V gene data show CDR1 as MNHNY and CDR2 as SVGAGI (reference sequence).

The CDR3 is CASSRTGLGLAANTGELFF. The CDR3 nucleotides read TGTGCCAGCAGTCGGACAGGACTGGGACTAGCGGCGAACACCGGGGAGCTGTTTTTT. This rearrangement joins TRBV6-2 or TRBV6-3 to TRBJ2-2; 11 bases fit TRBD2. From germline, CDR1 is MNHEY and CDR2 SVGEGT. The length of the CDR3 is 19 residues. V trimming: 5 bases; J trimming: 0 bases; junction bases outside the gene matches: 11.

This clone has a single count. The gene calls are TRBV14 and TRBJ1-1; no clear D. Trimming took 0 bases from V and 4 from J, leaving 6 bases between them. There are 13 residues in the CDR3. CDR1 SGHDN and CDR2 FVKESK come from the germline V gene. In DNA, the CDR3 is TGTGCCAGCAGCCAAGAGGCAGGCACTGAAGCTTTCTTT. Translated, it gives CASSQEAGTEAFF. The full variable domain, with the rest looked up from reference TRBV14 and TRBJ1-1, is EAGVTQFPSHSVIEKGQTVTLRCDPISGHDNLYWYRRVMGKEIKFLLHFVKESKQDESGMPNNRFLAERTGGTYSTLKVQPAELEDSGVYFCASSQEAGTEAFFGQGTRLTVV.

This clone was detected a few times. This chain links TRBV10-3 with TRBJ2-7, with 12 bases lining up with TRBD1. There are 16 residues in the CDR3. V was clipped by 3 bases and J by 5 bases; unmatched bases: 8. CDR1 and CDR2 from the germline V gene are ENHRY and SYGVKD. The CDR3 loop reads CAISDQIGTGGHEQYF. CDR3 in DNA: TGTGCCATCAGTGACCAGATCGGGACAGGGGGCCACGAGCAGTACTTC.

The chain joins TRBV7-8 to TRBJ1-1; a possible D gene is TRBD1 (6 bases). The CDR3 sequence is 14 residues long. Germline V gene lookup returns CDR1 SGHVS and CDR2 FQNEAQ. Trimming stripped 9 bases from V and 5 bases from J, with 19 bases between. This CDR3 is CASKKQGNPTEAFF. The CDR3 DNA reads as TGTGCCAGTAAAAAACAGGGAAATCCTACTGAAGCTTTCTTT.

V usage is TRBV19 and J usage is TRBJ2-3, with a tentative D call TRBD2 (5 bases). V lost 5 bases to trimming and J lost 0 bases, with 9 bases between them. Germline V gene sequence: CDR1 LNHDA, CDR2 SQIVND (reference sequence). There are 14 residues in the CDR3. CDR3 region: CASSLALSTDTQYF. CDR3 DNA sequence: TGTGCCAGTAGTCTAGCCCTTAGCACAGATACGCAGTATTTT.

The rearrangement links TRBV28 to TRBJ1-6; a weak D match, TRBD1 (5 bases). CDR3 length equals 14 residues. Germline CDR1 MDHEN, CDR2 SYDVKM. The V end was cut by 0 bases, the J end by 13 bases, with 13 bases between. CDR3 coding DNA: TGTGCCAGCAGTTTATGGATAAGGGGCAGGCCCCTCCACTTT. This translates into CASSLWIRGRPLHF.

The CDR3 loop is CASSLAVRNTIYF. In DNA, the CDR3 is TGTGCCAGCAGCCTGGCCGTGCGAAACACCATATATTTT. V and J are TRBV28 and TRBJ1-3; D gene unclear. With 6 bases removed from V and 5 bases from J, the gap between germline ends came to 11 bases. The CDR3 spans 13 residues. Germline lookup yields CDR1 MDHEN and CDR2 SYDVKM.

CDR3 sequence (DNA): TGTGCCAGCAGCAGAGGACTAGCAACCGAGCAGTACTTC. It translates to CASSRGLATEQYF. This sequence joins TRBV11-2 and TRBJ2-7; 8 nucleotides agree with TRBD2. CDR1 and CDR2 from the germline V gene are SGHAT and FQNNGV. Trimming removed 5 bases from V and 6 bases from J; junction bases left unmatched: 6. This CDR3 has 13 residues.

This chain uses TRBV7-2 with TRBJ1-5; TRBD1 matches 8 bases. Trimming removed 1 base from V and 1 base from J; junction bases left unmatched: 3. This CDR3 is built from 16 residues. From germline, CDR1 is SGHTA and CDR2 FQGNSA. This chain's CDR3 is CASSLGTGLSNQPQHF. CDR3 sequence (DNA): TGTGCCAGCAGCTTAGGGACAGGGTTGAGCAATCAGCCCCAGCATTTT.

The rearrangement joins TRBV7-9 to TRBJ1-2; D might be TRBD1 (6 bases). The CDR3 loop spans 13 amino acids. Trimming took 3 bases from V and 7 from J, leaving 12 bases between them. Germline loops: CDR1 SEHNR, CDR2 FQNEAQ (reference sequence). CDR3 nucleotide sequence: TGTGCCAGCAGCTTGAGGGACACTGGTGGCTACACCTTC. Protein product: CASSLRDTGGYTF.

The V gene is TRBV7-9, the J gene TRBJ2-1, with 10 bases fitting TRBD2. V was clipped by 5 bases and J by 4 bases; unmatched bases: 5. The CDR3 length is 15 residues. Germline loops: CDR1 SEHNR, CDR2 FQNEAQ (reference sequence). CDR3 protein: CASSPGLAVYNEQFF. In DNA form, the CDR3 reads TGTGCCAGCAGCCCCGGACTAGCGGTATACAATGAGCAGTTCTTC.

This clone has just a few counts. V is TRBV3-1 (or the pseudogene TRBV3-2) and J is TRBJ1-2; D is perhaps TRBD1 (5 bases). V was clipped by 0 bases and J by 2 bases, with 10 bases between them. The CDR3 runs 15 residues. CDR1 and CDR2 (germline): LGHDT, YNNKEL (reference sequence). The CDR3 DNA is TGTGCCAGCAGCCAAGATAGGGGCAGCAACTATGGCTACACCTTC. Translated: CASSQDRGSNYGYTF.

This chain uses TRBV2 with TRBJ2-1, with D perhaps TRBD2 (6 bases). V lost 6 bases and J 4 bases, leaving 16 bases between the germline ends. CDR1 and CDR2 from the germline V gene are SNHLY and FYNNEI. The length of the CDR3 is 15 residues. The CDR3 reads CASRSQRALYNEQFF. CDR3 nucleotide sequence: TGTGCCAGCAGATCTCAGCGGGCACTATACAATGAGCAGTTCTTC.

The chain employs TRBV7-2 and TRBJ2-5, with D maybe TRBD2 (5 bases). Per the germline V gene, CDR1 is SGHTA and CDR2 is FQGNSA. Trimming stripped 0 bases from V and 4 bases from J, with 12 bases between. This CDR3 has 15 residues. CDR3 residues: CASSLAGRMGETQYF. In DNA form, the CDR3 reads TGTGCCAGCAGCTTAGCGGGGAGAATGGGAGAGACCCAGTACTTC.

The chain has TRBV7-9 and TRBJ2-1, with 8 bases fitting TRBD2. The J segment lost 8 bases and the V segment lost 1 base, leaving 7 bases of the junction unmatched. The length of the CDR3 is 15 residues. Per germline, CDR1 SEHNR and CDR2 FQNEAQ (reference sequence). The CDR3 spells CASSLGAGGRDEQFF. The DNA for the CDR3 is TGTGCCAGCAGCTTAGGGGCGGGAGGTAGGGATGAGCAGTTCTTC.

The chain is built from TRBV27 and TRBJ2-2; 9 nucleotides agree with TRBD2. The CDR3 runs 16 residues. Trimming at V came to 5 bases and at J to 3 bases, leaving 7 bases not matched to a gene. In germline, CDR1 is MNHEY, CDR2 SMNVEV (reference sequence). The CDR3 loop is CASSVGTSWDTGELFF. As DNA, the CDR3 is TGTGCCAGCAGTGTAGGGACTAGCTGGGACACCGGGGAGCTGTTTTTT.